This T cell receptor beta chain is from a study of PD-1 blockade in classical Hodgkin lymphoma. In the study overall: It was nivolumab at 3 mg/kg, given intravenously every 2 weeks, that patients received. Study-wide results and limits: While CD8+ TCR diversity did not rise significantly by C4D1, CD4+ TCR diversity did. Patients excluded were those beginning nivolumab under 1 year after ASCT.

The V gene's germline CDR1 is SGHVS and CDR2 FNYEAQ. This CDR3 has 15 residues. With V trimmed by 5 bases and J by 5 bases, 8 bases remained unmatched. Turning to this clone: Its antigen is currently unknown.

Clones were read by immunoSEQ multiplex PCR, and TCRdb kept only the in-frame ones, dropping some. The table records 100,000 or so clones, roughly nine tenths of them present only once. As to time point: cycle 4 day 1 (C4D1), after five to seven weeks of nivolumab. Following autologous stem cell transplantation, relapse occurred in every patient, and exposure to brentuximab vedotin varied. Responses achieved at best were complete response, partial response or progressive disease. The chain links TRBV7-6 to TRBJ2-2, with TRBD2 matching 7 bases. Material: peripheral blood mononuclear cells (PBMCs), obtained before the fourth cycle of nivolumab. This receptor was taken from a human donor with classical Hodgkin lymphoma. The CDR3 bases are TGTGCCAGCAGCCCTGTAACCGGGGGGACCGGGGAGCTGTTTTTT. Protein product: CASSPVTGGTGELFF.